Given below is one T cell receptor beta chain in context. Original methodology: For nucleated cells, counts were estimated from reference gene primer amplification. Only in-frame clones appear in the TCRdb table, and some are missing; sequencing was by immunoSEQ multiplex PCR. V and J calls and clone size are as listed in that table; D and trimming were resolved from the DNA. The sample shows about 300,000 clones, 86% of them seen only once. The data belong to a study of blood T cell repertoires in COVID-19. Study-level background: Donors in the United States, Italy and Spain gave samples during acute or convalescent COVID-19. The analysed material was cDNA or gDNA that came from T cells, B-cell-depleted T cells, or PBMCs.

The V end lost 4 bases, the J end lost 5 bases, and 24 bases lay between the germline ends. CDR1 is SQVTM, CDR2 ANQGSEA, per germline. There are 16 residues in the CDR3. Sequences were obtained from peripheral blood. This chain uses TRBV29-1 with TRBJ2-7; D might be TRBD2 (7 bases). The TCR was taken from a woman in her forties or fifties with acute or convalescent COVID-19. Here the CDR3 DNA reads TGCAGCGTTGTAGGGGGAGGGGCTCCCTCTATAAACGAGCAGTACTTC. This codes for CSVVGGGAPSINEQYF.